A single T cell receptor beta chain is shown here with its context. CDR3 length equals 16 residues. With V trimmed by 4 bases and J by 3 bases, 8 bases remained unmatched. Germline assignment: CDR1 SGHDN and CDR2 FVKESK. This entry is derived from a study of CD8 T cells in Susac syndrome. cDNA came from roughly 0.47 to 1 ug RNA primed by random hexamers. TCRdb passed the immunoSEQ multiplex PCR reads through MiXCR, listing each CDR3 protein once. The table shows roughly 52,000 distinct CDR3 sequences, with roughly 94% occurring only once. Sequences were obtained from CD8+ T cells from PBMCs. This chain links TRBV14 with TRBJ2-5; 10 positions agree with TRBD2. This receptor was identified in a human donor with Susac syndrome. Written as DNA, the CDR3 is TGTGCCAGCAGCCCCCGCGGACTAGCGGACGAAGAGACCCAGTACTTC. It encodes CASSPRGLADEETQYF.